These 15 T cell receptor beta chains were all obtained from the same sample, sequenced in a study of T cells in Graves' hyperthyroidism and ophthalmopathy. RNA transcripts gave rise to amplified TCR beta CDR3 regions. HTBI primers drove first-round RT-PCR of the TCR CDR3. In TCRdb, the multiplex PCR reads were re-called with MiXCR into one record per CDR3 protein. The table shows 90,000 to 120,000 distinct CDR3 sequences, with roughly 15% occurring only once. Input material: blood. The receptor source for this set is a woman between 45 and 60 years old with Graves' hyperthyroidism.

At least ten counts were recorded for this clonotype. CDR3: CASRRDWLSSYEQYF. The DNA for the CDR3 is TGTGCCAGCAGACGGGACTGGTTGAGCTCCTACGAGCAGTACTTC. The chain has TRBV6-1 and TRBJ2-7; TRBD2 might be the D (6 bases). The germline V gene has CDR1 MNHNS and CDR2 SASEGT. With 6 bases removed from V and 0 bases from J, the gap between germline ends came to 15 bases. The CDR3 length is 15 residues.

The gene calls are TRBV12-3 or TRBV12-4 and TRBJ2-5; no definite D call. V was trimmed by 3 bases and J by 7 bases, leaving 6 bases between them. The CDR3 length is 11 residues. In DNA, the CDR3 is TGTGCCAGCAGTTTTAAGTGGACCCAGTACTTC. Residues: CASSFKWTQYF.

This clonotype was recorded at least ten times. The chain links TRBV28 to TRBJ1-2; no reliable D call. There are 15 residues in the CDR3. The germline V gene has CDR1 MDHEN and CDR2 SYDVKM. Trimming cost V 3 bases and J 6 bases, with 17 bases left between them. CDR3 nucleotides: TGTGCCAGCAGTTTCTTTATACAGAGTAGGGATGGCTACACCTTC. Protein: CASSFFIQSRDGYTF.

This clonotype was detected a few times. Written as DNA, the CDR3 is TGTGCCAGCAGCCCCGCCCGTGGTGAGCAGTTCTTC. Protein: CASSPARGEQFF. The chain has TRBV5-4 and TRBJ2-1; D gene ambiguous. Trimming stripped 4 bases from V and 9 bases from J, with 11 bases between. From germline, CDR1 is SGHNT and CDR2 YYREEE (reference sequence). CDR3 length: 12 residues.

This clonotype was detected many times. The genes are TRBV7-8 and TRBJ2-7; D remains ambiguous. The germline V gene encodes CDR1 SGHVS and CDR2 FQNEAQ. The CDR3 spans 13 residues. Between the trimmed V and J ends, which lost 6 bases and 3 bases, there was a span of 12 bases. CDR3 nucleotide sequence: TGTGCCAGCAGTGTGGGTCAGCGCTACGAGCAGTACGTC. It is translated as CASSVGQRYEQYV.

The V call is TRBV11-2, the J call TRBJ2-3; D uncertain. CDR1 is SGHAT, CDR2 FQNNGV, per germline. V shed 3 bases and J shed 2 bases, with 12 bases lying between them. CDR3 size: 15 residues. The DNA for the CDR3 is TGTGCCAGCAGCTTCGAACACCGATCCACAGATACGCAGTATTTT. Translating it yields CASSFEHRSTDTQYF.

This clonotype was counted at least ten times. The chain combines TRBV6-5 with TRBJ2-7; D unresolved. CDR1 and CDR2 (germline): MNHEY, SVGAGI. The CDR3 runs to 13 residues. V was trimmed by 0 bases and J by 3 bases, leaving 6 bases between them. The CDR3 here is CASSYSVRYEQYF. CDR3 bases: TGTGCCAGCAGTTACTCGGTGCGCTACGAGCAGTACTTC.

This clonotype showed up many times. The chain links TRBV5-1 to TRBJ2-5; 9 bases fit TRBD2. The CDR3 is 14 residues long. Per germline, CDR1 SGHRS and CDR2 YFSETQ. Trimming removed 0 bases from V and 3 bases from J; junction bases left unmatched: 0. CDR3 amino acids: CASSLASGKETQYF. In nucleotides, the CDR3 is TGCGCCAGCAGCTTGGCTAGCGGGAAAGAGACCCAGTACTTC.

In this sample, this clonotype turned up many times. The genes are TRBV18 and TRBJ1-5; no clear D. In germline, CDR1 is KGHSH, CDR2 LQKENI. V gave up 0 bases and J gave up 3 bases, with 9 bases separating them. CDR3 length equals 15 residues. CDR3 region: CASSPPGVVNQPQHF. The CDR3 nucleotides read TGTGCCAGCTCACCACCTGGGGTGGTCAATCAGCCCCAGCATTTT.

This clonotype was recorded at least ten times. The chain joins TRBV10-3 to TRBJ2-7, with 11 bases identical to TRBD2. V gave up 4 bases and J gave up 2 bases; unmatched junction bases: 13. CDR1 and CDR2 from the germline V gene are ENHRY and SYGVKD. The CDR3 contains 18 residues. The CDR3 here is CAISAKTTLTSGTYEQYF. In DNA form, the CDR3 reads TGTGCCATCAGTGCCAAAACCACCTTGACTAGCGGGACCTACGAGCAGTACTTC.

This clonotype was seen only once. J is TRBJ1-1 and V is TRBV28, with 7 bases identical to TRBD1. Germline V gene lookup returns CDR1 MDHEN and CDR2 SYDVKM. The CDR3 length is 14 residues. With V trimmed by 8 bases and J by 6 bases, 12 bases remained unmatched. The CDR3 nucleotides are TGTGCCAGCCTGGGACAGCTAGCGTGGGCTGAAGCTTTCTTT. Translation: CASLGQLAWAEAFF.

The rearrangement joins TRBV20-1 to TRBJ2-1; no clear D. V lost 7 bases to trimming and J lost 3 bases, with 10 bases between them. This CDR3 is 12 amino acids long. From germline, CDR1 is DFQATT and CDR2 SNEGSKA (reference sequence). The CDR3 reads CSVRADYNEQFF. In DNA form, the CDR3 reads TGCAGTGTCCGGGCAGACTACAATGAGCAGTTCTTC.

This chain joins TRBV20-1 and TRBJ1-5; 7 bases fit TRBD1. The CDR3 is made up of 15 amino acids. The germline V gene encodes CDR1 DFQATT and CDR2 SNEGSKA (reference sequence). V gave up 1 base and J gave up 4 bases; unmatched junction bases: 7. The CDR3 nucleotides read TGCAGTGCTAGAGTGATCGTGACAGGGAATCAGCCCCAGCATTTT. Its protein is CSARVIVTGNQPQHF.

This clonotype was picked up many times. This chain connects TRBV10-3 to TRBJ2-5, with a weak D call TRBD2 (6 bases). This CDR3 has 13 amino acids. The germline V gene has CDR1 ENHRY and CDR2 SYGVKD. The V end lost 6 bases, the J end lost 3 bases, and 11 bases lay between the germline ends. The CDR3 DNA sequence: TGTGCCATCAGACAAGGGACTGAAGAGACCCAGTACTTC. This translates into CAIRQGTEETQYF.

This clonotype was recorded at least ten times. V usage is TRBV20-1 and J usage is TRBJ2-7, with D unresolved. CDR1 is DFQATT and CDR2 is SNEGSKA in the germline V gene (reference sequence). Between the trimmed V and J ends, which lost 1 base and 0 bases, there was a span of 16 bases. This CDR3 is 16 amino acids long. This CDR3 is CSARVGLAESSYEQYF. The CDR3 DNA follows: TGCAGTGCTAGAGTCGGGCTGGCAGAAAGCTCCTACGAGCAGTACTTC.